The clone carrying this T cell receptor beta chain was seen repeatedly, ten times or more. What it binds is unknown. The sample belongs to a study of T cells in Graves' hyperthyroidism and ophthalmopathy. For the study at large: Before any treatment, at initial diagnosis, peripheral blood was collected.

General study points: Ophthalmopathy got predicted by the model a median approximately 6.4 months before its onset.

V lost 3 bases and J 8 bases, leaving 16 bases between the germline ends. This CDR3 contains 13 residues. CDR1 DFQATT and CDR2 SNEGSKA come from the germline V gene (reference sequence). The CDR3 regions of TCR beta were amplified from RNA transcripts. The HTBI set primed first-round TCR CDR3 RT-PCR. TCRdb re-analysed the multiplex PCR reads in MiXCR, keeping a single row per CDR3 protein. The repertoire holds some 500,000 distinct CDR3 sequences, with roughly 24% as singletons. Patients were excluded because of uncontrolled infection, other autoimmune disease, pregnancy or lactation. PBMCs were collected from an approximately 9.5 ml volume of fresh peripheral blood.

The chain uses TRBV20-1 and TRBJ1-2, with no clear D. Sequences were obtained from blood. The sequence was obtained from a woman aged 30 to 39 with Graves' ophthalmopathy. The CDR3 loop reads CSASSEEGRGYTF. For the CDR3, the DNA is TGCAGTGCTAGTTCGGAGGAAGGGAGAGGCTACACCTTC.